The 24 T cell receptor beta chains listed next were all sequenced from one sample in a study of immune evolution from preneoplasia to lung adenocarcinoma. Profiled with immunoSEQ multiplex PCR; TCRdb holds only in-frame clones, not every one. The sample lists some 5,400 clones; approximately 82% were seen once. Input material: FFPE minimally invasive lung adenocarcinoma tissue. Every receptor here comes from a person aged 55-80 years with lung adenocarcinoma.

This rearrangement joins TRBV7-3 to TRBJ2-1; the match to TRBD2 covers 9 bases. From germline, CDR1 is SGHTA and CDR2 FQGTGA. V shed 4 bases, J shed 9 bases, and the junction held 13 bases outside the gene matches. CDR3 size: 16 residues. The CDR3 region has the DNA TGTGCCAGCAGCTCCGTTCCAGCGGGAGGAGTCGGTGAGCAGTTCTTC. Its translation: CASSSVPAGGVGEQFF.

This sequence joins TRBV5-1 and TRBJ1-5, with D possibly TRBD1 on 6 matching bases. Germline-derived CDR1 and CDR2 are SGHRS and YFSETQ. V lost 5 bases to trimming and J lost 4 bases, with 13 bases between them. The CDR3 spans 14 residues. The CDR3 spells CASSSGTPNQPQHF. The CDR3 DNA reads TGCGCCAGCAGTTCCGGGACACCTAATCAGCCCCAGCATTTT.

This rearrangement joins TRBV19 to TRBJ1-5; 7 positions match TRBD1. From germline, CDR1 is LNHDA and CDR2 SQIVND (reference sequence). The CDR3 totals 18 residues. V shed 2 bases and J 0 bases; nucleotides not matched to a gene: 10. CDR3 in DNA: TGTGCCAGTAGTATATCCCCCAGGACAGGAGATAGCAATCAGCCCCAGCATTTT. This translates into CASSISPRTGDSNQPQHF.

This clone counts as large. The chain carries TRBV7-9 and TRBJ2-5, with 9 bases fitting TRBD2. CDR1 is SEHNR and CDR2 is FQNEAQ in the germline V gene (reference sequence). The CDR3 is made up of 13 amino acids. Trimming cost V 8 bases and J 4 bases; bases outside gene matches: 5. The CDR3 bases are TGTGCCAGCGCCGCGACTAGCGGAGAGACCCAGTACTTC. Its protein is CASAATSGETQYF.

In its sample, this clone ranks as large. The V gene is TRBV7-8, the J gene TRBJ2-1, with TRBD1 matching over 8 bases. Germline assignment: CDR1 SGHVS and CDR2 FQNEAQ. The CDR3 totals 17 residues. The V segment lost 2 bases and the J segment 8 bases; nucleotides outside the gene matches: 14. The CDR3 sequence: CASSLSLGGDRGYEQFF. CDR3 nucleotide sequence: TGTGCCAGCAGCTTAAGTTTAGGGGGCGACAGGGGCTATGAGCAGTTCTTC.

The chain recombines TRBV11-3 with TRBJ1-3, with D hard to call. V lost 0 bases and J 4 bases, leaving 4 bases between the germline ends. CDR1 and CDR2 from the germline V gene are SGHNT and YENEEA. The CDR3 spans 13 residues. CDR3 bases: TGTGCCAGCAGCTTAGAAAGAGGAAACACCATATATTTT. Its translation: CASSLERGNTIYF.

V and J are TRBV5-1 and TRBJ1-1; 7 nucleotides line up with TRBD1. CDR3 size: 14 residues. V shed 2 bases, J shed 5 bases, and the junction held 6 bases outside the gene matches. Germline V gives CDR1 SGHRS, CDR2 YFSETQ. CDR3 in amino acids: CASSLQGSITEAFF. The CDR3 coding sequence is TGCGCCAGCAGCTTACAGGGGTCGATAACTGAAGCTTTCTTT. The full variable domain, with the rest looked up from reference TRBV5-1 and TRBJ1-1, is KAGVTQTPRYLIKTRGQQVTLSCSPISGHRSVSWYQQTPGQGLQFLFEYFSETQRNKGNFPGRFSGRQFSNSRSEMNVSTLELGDSALYLCASSLQGSITEAFFGQGTRLTVV.

The chain carries TRBV6-5 and TRBJ1-6, with D uncertain. The germline V gene encodes CDR1 MNHEY and CDR2 SVGAGI. Deletions cut 3 bases from V and 8 bases from J, with 11 bases between. This CDR3 has 14 residues. Written as DNA, the CDR3 is TGTGCCAGCAGTTATAGGGCGTCGCATTCACCCCTCCACTTT. Translation: CASSYRASHSPLHF.

This clone was seen only a few times. The chain recombines TRBV7-6 with TRBJ2-1, with 10 bases lining up with TRBD2. The CDR3 runs to 17 residues. The V gene's germline CDR1 is SGHVS and CDR2 FNYEAQ. V trimming: 4 bases; J trimming: 2 bases; junction bases outside the gene matches: 8. The CDR3 nucleotides are TGTGCCAGCAGCTCGCCGGTAGCGGGAGGACCCTACAATGAGCAGTTCTTC. This encodes CASSSPVAGGPYNEQFF.

The chain carries TRBV7-6 and TRBJ2-1, with D unclear. CDR1 and CDR2 from the germline V gene are SGHVS and FNYEAQ. The germline V and J ends were trimmed by 2 bases and 0 bases, with 11 bases remaining between them. This CDR3 comprises 16 residues. DNA of the CDR3: TGTGCCAGCAGCTTAATGGCTACCAGCTCCTACAATGAGCAGTTCTTC. It specifies CASSLMATSSYNEQFF.

The chain links TRBV6-6 to TRBJ2-7; D is ambiguous. From germline, CDR1 is MNHNY and CDR2 SVGAGI (reference sequence). V was pared by 0 bases and J by 2 bases, with 11 bases between. This CDR3 comprises 15 residues. The CDR3 DNA follows: TGTGCCAGCAGTTACTCGATGGCACAAACCTACGAGCAGTACTTC. This codes for CASSYSMAQTYEQYF.

Turning to this clone: The junction and the germline gene differ at one end; a read error may be behind it. The chain uses TRBV7-9 and TRBJ2-5; unclear D gene. Germline-derived CDR1 and CDR2 are SEHNR and FQNEAQ (reference sequence). The CDR3 loop spans 12 amino acids. The CDR3 region is CASSLARSFMDF. The CDR3 DNA follows: TGTGCCAGCAGCTTAGCGCGGAGTTTTATGGACTTC.

This clone was seen just once. The rearrangement uses TRBV19 and TRBJ1-4; tentative D call: TRBD1 (5 bases). Germline lookup yields CDR1 LNHDA and CDR2 SQIVND (reference sequence). The CDR3 runs 15 residues. Trimming took off 8 bases at V and 5 bases at J, with 18 bases between the two ends. As DNA, the CDR3 is TGTGCCAGTCGCCCAAGTGGGGGGTTGAATGAAAAACTGTTTTTT. Amino acid sequence: CASRPSGGLNEKLFF.

This chain connects TRBV18 to TRBJ2-2; no definite D call. Looked up from germline, CDR1 is KGHSH and CDR2 is LQKENI. V lost 4 bases to trimming and J lost 2 bases, with 14 bases between them. The CDR3 consists of 16 residues. The CDR3, as DNA: TGTGCCAGCTCACTCATGTCTCGCAGCAACACCGGGGAGCTGTTTTTT. Encoded protein: CASSLMSRSNTGELFF.

In regard to this clone: An end of the junction does not agree with germline; a read error may underlie this. The CDR3 here is CASSYSTGDRYGYTF. CDR3 DNA sequence: TGTGCCAGCAGCTACTCAACAGGGGATCGGTATGGCTACACCTTC. This chain uses TRBV6-5 with TRBJ1-2, with 7 bases matching TRBD1. Germline values: CDR1 MNHEY, CDR2 SVGAGI. The CDR3 totals 15 residues.

The V and J genes are TRBV30 and TRBJ2-7; 7 nucleotides line up with TRBD2. Germline CDR1 reads GTSNPN; CDR2 reads SVGIG (reference sequence). The CDR3 sequence is 15 residues long. The trim removed 1 base at V and 5 bases at J, leaving 11 bases unmatched. The CDR3 DNA reads TGTGCCTGGAGTGGGGAGGGCCAGCTCCTCAACGAGCAGTACTTC. Protein: CAWSGEGQLLNEQYF.

The chain carries TRBV29-1 and TRBJ1-5; no reliable D call. CDR1 and CDR2 from the germline V gene are SQVTM and ANQGSEA. There are 13 residues in the CDR3. Deletions cut 6 bases from V and 7 bases from J, with 16 bases between. The CDR3 nucleotides read TGCAGCGTCCGTGGAGGGAGGGAGCAGCCCCAGCATTTT. This translates into CSVRGGREQPQHF. The full variable domain, its missing parts supplied by reference TRBV29-1 and TRBJ1-5, is SAVISQKPSRDICQRGTSLTIQCQVDSQVTMMFWYRQQPGQSLTLIATANQGSEATYESGFVIDKFPISRPNLTFSTLTVSNMSPEDSSIYLCSVRGGREQPQHFGDGTRLSIL.

The chain has TRBV30 and TRBJ1-3; 7 positions match TRBD1. The CDR3 extends over 16 amino acids. Germline V gives CDR1 GTSNPN, CDR2 SVGIG (reference sequence). J gave up 0 bases and V 3 bases, and 8 bases lay outside the gene matches. CDR3 region: CAWRRTGTASGNTIYF. CDR3 nucleotide sequence: TGTGCCTGGAGAAGGACTGGGACAGCCTCTGGAAACACCATATATTTT.

This chain links TRBV6-5 with TRBJ1-5; 8 bases are shared with TRBD1. V lost 4 bases to trimming and J lost 4 bases; unmatched junction nucleotides: 6. In germline, CDR1 is MNHEY, CDR2 SVGAGI. This CDR3 contains 15 residues. The DNA of the CDR3 is TGTGCCAGCAGTTCGGACAGGGCCCCGAATCAGCCCCAGCATTTT. Translating gives CASSSDRAPNQPQHF.

The chain recombines TRBV9 with TRBJ1-3; possibly TRBD1 for D (5 bases). Germline V gene sequence: CDR1 SGDLS, CDR2 YYNGEE. V lost 0 bases and J lost 0, with 22 bases in between. This CDR3 spans 20 amino acids. Here the CDR3 DNA reads TGTGCCAGCAGCGTAGGTGGTGGGCACAGGTTGATCTTCTCTGGAAACACCATATATTTT. It yields the protein CASSVGGGHRLIFSGNTIYF.

V gene TRBV18 combines with J gene TRBJ1-1; perhaps TRBD1 as D (5 bases). Trimming took 6 bases from V and 2 from J, leaving 16 bases between them. Germline values: CDR1 KGHSH, CDR2 LQKENI. The CDR3 is made up of 15 amino acids. CDR3 region: CASSQNWGRNTEAFF. The CDR3 nucleotides are TGTGCCAGCTCCCAGAATTGGGGCCGAAACACTGAAGCTTTCTTT.

The J gene is TRBJ1-1, the V gene TRBV29-1; TRBD1 matches 7 bases. V dropped 8 bases and J dropped 1; count of bases not matched to a gene: 10. This CDR3 has 14 amino acids. Germline assignment: CDR1 SQVTM and CDR2 ANQGSEA. CDR3 residues: CSCFVGGANTEAFF. The CDR3 DNA follows: TGCAGCTGTTTTGTAGGGGGCGCGAACACTGAAGCTTTCTTT. Supplemented by reference TRBV29-1 and TRBJ1-1, the full variable domain reads SAVISQKPSRDICQRGTSLTIQCQVDSQVTMMFWYRQQPGQSLTLIATANQGSEATYESGFVIDKFPISRPNLTFSTLTVSNMSPEDSSIYLCSCFVGGANTEAFFGQGTRLTVV.

The table lists this clone with a count of one. The gene calls are TRBV28 and TRBJ1-3; perhaps TRBD1 as D (5 bases). Trimming shortened V by 2 bases and J by 1 base, and 9 bases separated the two germline ends. Germline loops: CDR1 MDHEN, CDR2 SYDVKM. The CDR3 length is 15 residues. The DNA for the CDR3 is TGTGCCAGCAGTTTAAGTGGGGGATCTGGAAACACCATATATTTT. This encodes CASSLSGGSGNTIYF.

The chain has TRBV27 and TRBJ1-3; possible D gene TRBD1, 5 bases. Trimming removed 3 bases from V and 0 bases from J, with 12 bases in between. Germline V lookup: CDR1 MNHEY, CDR2 SMNVEV (reference sequence). This CDR3 has 16 residues. The CDR3 protein is CASSLGGLTSGNTIYF. The CDR3 DNA reads TGTGCCAGCAGTTTGGGGGGTCTCACCTCTGGAAACACCATATATTTT.